This TCR beta chain originates from a study of blood T cell repertoires in COVID-19. Overall study context: Resolution of symptoms, clearance, or two negative PCRs was present in recovered Cohort 3 donors. T cells, B-cell-depleted T cells, or PBMCs provided the cDNA or gDNA that served as material.

The length of the CDR3 is 15 residues. The germline V gene has CDR1 KGHSH and CDR2 LQKENI. Trimming stripped 6 bases from V and 7 bases from J, with 16 bases between. Assignment of participants to cohorts was predicated upon participant-reported clinical history. Per the authors' pipeline: Counts of nucleated cells, estimated from reference gene primer amplification, were obtained. This table comes from immunoSEQ multiplex PCR, and its TCRdb copy is limited to in-frame clones, with some not included. D and trimming come from the DNA, and the V and J calls and clone size come from that table. The repertoire consists of fewer than 250,000 clones, with roughly 91% occurring once and the leading ten covering 5.5% to 8.5%.

The sequence came from a man under 40 in a cohort exposed to, infected with or recovered from COVID-19 (not recorded which). Material: PBMCs or T cells enriched from blood (not recorded which). The V call is TRBV18, the J call TRBJ1-6, with D tentatively TRBD1 (5 bases). The CDR3 nucleotides are TGTGCCAGCTCGCAGGACAAGGGCGAGAATTCACCCCTCCACTTT. Translation: CASSQDKGENSPLHF. Variable domain in full (rest from reference TRBV18 and TRBJ1-6): NAGVMQNPRHLVRRRGQEARLRCSPMKGHSHVYWYRQLPEEGLKFMVYLQKENIIDESGMPKERFSAEFPKEGPSILRIQQVVRGDSAAYFCASSQDKGENSPLHFGNGTRLTVT.